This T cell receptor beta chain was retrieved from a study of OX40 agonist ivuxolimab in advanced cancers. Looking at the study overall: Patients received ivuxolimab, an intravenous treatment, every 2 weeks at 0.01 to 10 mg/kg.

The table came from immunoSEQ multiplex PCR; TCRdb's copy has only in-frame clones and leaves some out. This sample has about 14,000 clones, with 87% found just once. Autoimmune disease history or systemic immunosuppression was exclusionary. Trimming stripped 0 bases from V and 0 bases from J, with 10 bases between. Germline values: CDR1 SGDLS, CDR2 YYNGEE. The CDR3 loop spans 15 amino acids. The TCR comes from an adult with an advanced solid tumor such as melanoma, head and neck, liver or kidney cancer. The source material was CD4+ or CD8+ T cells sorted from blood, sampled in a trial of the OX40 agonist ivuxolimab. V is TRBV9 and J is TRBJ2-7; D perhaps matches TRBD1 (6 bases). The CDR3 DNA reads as TGTGCCAGCAGCGTAGGGACAGTGAGCTCCTACGAGCAGTACTTC. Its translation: CASSVGTVSSYEQYF.